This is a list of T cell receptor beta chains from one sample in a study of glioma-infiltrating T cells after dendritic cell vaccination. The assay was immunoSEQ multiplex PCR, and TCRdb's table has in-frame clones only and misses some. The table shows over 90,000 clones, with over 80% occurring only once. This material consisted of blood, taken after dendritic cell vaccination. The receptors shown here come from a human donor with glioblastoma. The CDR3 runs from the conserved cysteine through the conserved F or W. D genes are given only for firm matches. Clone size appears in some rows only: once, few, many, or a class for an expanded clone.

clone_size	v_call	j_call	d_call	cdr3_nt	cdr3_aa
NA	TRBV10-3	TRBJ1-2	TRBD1	TGTGCCATCAGGGGGACAGGGGGTAACTATGGCTACACCTTC	CAIRGTGGNYGYTF
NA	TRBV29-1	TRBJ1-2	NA	TGCAGCGTTGGAGCAGGGGTAGGTGGCTACACCTTC	CSVGAGVGGYTF
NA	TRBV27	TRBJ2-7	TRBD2	TGTGCCAGCAGGCTAGCGGGGGGGCTCTACGAGCAGTACTTC	CASRLAGGLYEQYF
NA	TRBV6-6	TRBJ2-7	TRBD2	TGTGCCAGCAGACTAGCGGGAGATCTCTACGAGCAGTACTTC	CASRLAGDLYEQYF
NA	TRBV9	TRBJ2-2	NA	TGTGCCAGCAGCGTGGACAGTTCGGCCGGGGAGCTGTTTTTT	CASSVDSSAGELFF
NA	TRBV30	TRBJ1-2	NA	TGTGCCTGCCCTTCACGGGCCAGGGTCTATGGCTACACCTTC	CACPSRARVYGYTF
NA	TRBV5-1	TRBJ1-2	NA	TGCGCCAGCAGCGGCGGACAAGCAATTAATGGCTACACCTTC	CASSGGQAINGYTF
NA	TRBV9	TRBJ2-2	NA	TGTGCCAGCACCGAGGGGGGGAGGGCCTTCCCCGGGGAGCTGTTTTTT	CASTEGGRAFPGELFF
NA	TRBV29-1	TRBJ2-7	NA	TGCAGCGCCGGGACTGGAGCCTACGAGCAGTACTTC	CSAGTGAYEQYF
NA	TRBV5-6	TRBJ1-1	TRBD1	TGTGCCAGCAGCTTGTTCCAGGGGGTGAACACTGAAGCTTTCTTT	CASSLFQGVNTEAFF
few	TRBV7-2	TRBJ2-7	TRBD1	TGTGCCAGCAGCTTACCATACAGGGGCTTATCCTTCTACGAGCAGTACTTC	CASSLPYRGLSFYEQYF
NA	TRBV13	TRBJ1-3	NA	TGTGCCAGCAGCTTACGAGGTGGGAGGCTCTCTGGAAACACCATATATTTT	CASSLRGGRLSGNTIYF
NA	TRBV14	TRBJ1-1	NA	TGTGCCAGCAGCCAATACAGGTCCACTGAAGCTTTCTTT	CASSQYRSTEAFF
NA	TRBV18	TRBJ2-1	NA	TGTGCCAGCTCACCCTTTACGACAGATTATTCCTACAATGAGCAGTTCTTC	CASSPFTTDYSYNEQFF
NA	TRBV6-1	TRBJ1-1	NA	TGTGCCAGCAGTGAACAGTTCAACACTGAAGCTTTCTTT	CASSEQFNTEAFF
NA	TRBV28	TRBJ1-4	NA	TGTGCCAGCAGTTTACCCGGGGATGAAAAACTGTTTTTT	CASSLPGDEKLFF
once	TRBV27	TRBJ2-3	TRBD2	TGTGCCAGCAGTCTTGAGGGACTAGGGAGGAATACGCAGTATTTT	CASSLEGLGRNTQYF
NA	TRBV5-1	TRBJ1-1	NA	TGCGCCAGCAGCTTGCACGGCGGGTGGGCCACTGAAGCTTTCTTT	CASSLHGGWATEAFF
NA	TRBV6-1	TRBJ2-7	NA	TGTGCCAGCAGTAGGGACTTCCCCTACGAGCAGTACTTC	CASSRDFPYEQYF
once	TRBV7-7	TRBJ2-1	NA	TGTGCTAGCAGCTTAGGGGAGAGCTCCTACAATGAGCAGTTCTTC	CASSLGESSYNEQFF
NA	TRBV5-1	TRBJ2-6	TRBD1	TGCGCCAGCAGTGCGCAGGGGGAAACTGGGGCCAACGTCCTGACTTTC	CASSAQGETGANVLTF
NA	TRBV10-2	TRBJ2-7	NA	TGCGCCAGCGGGCACCCAAGCTCCTACGAGCAGTACTTC	CASGHPSSYEQYF
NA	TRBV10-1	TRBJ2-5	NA	TGCGCCAGCAGTGCTAGCTTCCAAGAGACCCAGTACTTC	CASSASFQETQYF
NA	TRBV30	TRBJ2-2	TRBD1	TGTGCCTGGACCTCCGTCCGGGCAGGGGGCACCGGGGAGCTGTTTTTT	CAWTSVRAGGTGELFF
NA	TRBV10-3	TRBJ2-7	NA	TGTGCCATCAGTGAGTCTACTCCCGGGAAAGACGAGCAGTACTTC	CAISESTPGKDEQYF
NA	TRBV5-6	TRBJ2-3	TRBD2	TGTGCCAGCAGCCCCCGAGGGACTAGCGGGAGCCATAGCACAGATACGCAGTATTTT	CASSPRGTSGSHSTDTQYF
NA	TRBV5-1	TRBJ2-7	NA	TGCGCCAGAAATGACCCAACAGGGATGTCCTACGAGCAGTACTTC	CARNDPTGMSYEQYF
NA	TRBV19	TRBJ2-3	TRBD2	TGTGCCAGTAGTATTGGGACTAGGGGCGCAGATACGCAGTATTTT	CASSIGTRGADTQYF
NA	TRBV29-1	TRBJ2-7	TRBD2	TGCAGCGTAGGGGAGGGGTTGGGGCAGTACTTC	CSVGEGLGQYF
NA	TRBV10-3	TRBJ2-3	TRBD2	TGTGCCATCAGATCCGGGACTAGTATAGATACGCAGTATTTT	CAIRSGTSIDTQYF
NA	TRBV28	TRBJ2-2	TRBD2	TGTGCCAGCAGTTTTACTAGCGGGAGGCCCGGGGAGCTGTTTTTT	CASSFTSGRPGELFF
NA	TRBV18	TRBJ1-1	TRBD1	TGTGCCAGCTCACCGGACAGGGAGTACATGAACACTGAAGCTTTCTTT	CASSPDREYMNTEAFF
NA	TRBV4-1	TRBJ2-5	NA	TGCGCCAGCAGCCAAGGCGGGGCGGTGGAGACCCAGTACTTC	CASSQGGAVETQYF
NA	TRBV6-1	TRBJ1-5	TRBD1	TGTGCCAGCAGTGAAGTGACAGGGGCGGATCAGCCCCAGCATTTT	CASSEVTGADQPQHF
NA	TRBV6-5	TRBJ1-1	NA	TGTGCCAGCAGTTACTCGGTGTCGCTAGGAGGAACTGAAGCTTTCTTT	CASSYSVSLGGTEAFF
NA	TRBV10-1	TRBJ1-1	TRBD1	TGCGCCAGCAGTGAGAGCTTTGGGGGACAGAGGGCTTTCTTT	CASSESFGGQRAFF
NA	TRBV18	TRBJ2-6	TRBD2	TGTGCCAGCTCACACCTACCGGGACTAGCGGGAGGAGCTAACGGGGCCAACGTCCTGACTTTC	CASSHLPGLAGGANGANVLTF
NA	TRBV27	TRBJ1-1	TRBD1	TGTGCCAGCAGATTCACAGGGGTGGGGACTGAAGCTTTCTTT	CASRFTGVGTEAFF
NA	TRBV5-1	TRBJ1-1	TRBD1	TGCGCCAGCAGCGCTCAGGGGGCCAGACCTAACGCTGAAGCTTTCTTT	CASSAQGARPNAEAFF
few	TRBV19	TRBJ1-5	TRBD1	TGTGCCAGCAGAGACGCCGGGACAGGGGCCTATCAGCCCCAGCATTTT	CASRDAGTGAYQPQHF
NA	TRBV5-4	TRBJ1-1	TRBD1	TGTGCCAGCAGCCCAAGGACAGGGAGCAATGAAGCTTTCTTT	CASSPRTGSNEAFF
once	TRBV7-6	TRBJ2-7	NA	TGTGCCAGCAGCCTAGATGAGTTGGTCGCGGGTACTACTGAGCAGTACTTC	CASSLDELVAGTTEQYF
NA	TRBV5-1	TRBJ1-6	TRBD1	TGCGCCAGCAGCTTGGTTGGACAGGGGGCGATGAACTCACCCCTCCACTTT	CASSLVGQGAMNSPLHF
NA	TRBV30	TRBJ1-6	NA	TGTGCCTGGAGTGTATTCGGGGGAACCTATAATTCACCCCTCCACTTT	CAWSVFGGTYNSPLHF
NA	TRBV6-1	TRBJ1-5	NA	TGTGCCAGCAGTGAAGCAACAGGCAATCAGCCCCAGCATTTT	CASSEATGNQPQHF
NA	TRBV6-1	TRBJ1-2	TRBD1	TGTGCCAGCATCCCGGGGACAGTCTATGGCTACACCTTC	CASIPGTVYGYTF
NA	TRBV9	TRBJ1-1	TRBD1	TGTGCCAGCAGCGTAGACCCCCCGACAGGGACGAACACTGAAGCTTTCTTT	CASSVDPPTGTNTEAFF
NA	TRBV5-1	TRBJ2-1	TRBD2	TGCGCCAGCAGCCCCGCTAGCGGGGGTTACAATGAGCAGTTCTTC	CASSPASGGYNEQFF
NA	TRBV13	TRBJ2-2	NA	TGTGCCAGCAGCCCCGGCGCTAGGTCTGGCGGGGAGCTGTTTTTT	CASSPGARSGGELFF
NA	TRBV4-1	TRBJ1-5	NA	TGCGCCAGCAGCCCACTGATTAACCCAGGGGCCTATAGCAATCAGCCCCAGCATTTT	CASSPLINPGAYSNQPQHF
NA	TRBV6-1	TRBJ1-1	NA	TGTGCCAGCAGCTTACTACGACGGATTAACACTGAAGCTTTCTTT	CASSLLRRINTEAFF